The clone carrying this T cell receptor beta chain was seen ten or more times. Its matching antigen is unknown. Ligated cDNA underwent four rounds of PCR with nested alpha and beta constant region primers and SP2. For blood and skin samples, reverse transcription used TCR alpha and beta constant primers. TCRdb re-analysed the 5' RACE reads in MiXCR, keeping a single row per CDR3 protein. This sample has about 60,000 distinct CDR3 sequences; 8% occur once, and the top ten carry about 19%. The sample is drawn from a study of naive and memory T cell subsets. The CDR3 is 14 amino acids. V was pared by 0 bases and J by 1 base, with 6 bases between. Per germline, CDR1 LNHDA and CDR2 SQIVND (reference sequence). An oligonucleotide containing a UMI was ligated to the 3' end of TCR cDNA. Study conclusions and caveats: The RNA method is potentially sensitive to activation and differentiation changes.

The TCR comes from a female donor in good health. The rearrangement joins TRBV19 to TRBJ1-1; no reliable D call. The CDR3 loop reads CASSIDRRNTEAFF. In DNA form, the CDR3 reads TGTGCCAGTAGTATAGATCGGCGGAACACTGAAGCTTTCTTT.